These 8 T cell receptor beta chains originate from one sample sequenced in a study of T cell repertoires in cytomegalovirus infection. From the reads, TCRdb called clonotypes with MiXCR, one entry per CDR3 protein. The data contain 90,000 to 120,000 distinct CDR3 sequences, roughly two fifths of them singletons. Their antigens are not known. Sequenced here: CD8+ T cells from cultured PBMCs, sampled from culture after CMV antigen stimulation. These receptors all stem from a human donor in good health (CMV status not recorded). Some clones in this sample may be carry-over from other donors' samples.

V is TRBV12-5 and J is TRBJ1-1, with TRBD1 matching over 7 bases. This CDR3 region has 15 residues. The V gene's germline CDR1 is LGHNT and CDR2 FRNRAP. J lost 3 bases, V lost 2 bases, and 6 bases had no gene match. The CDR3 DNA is TGTGCTAGTGGTTTGCCGGGACAGCCCCACACTGAAGCTTTCTTT. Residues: CASGLPGQPHTEAFF.

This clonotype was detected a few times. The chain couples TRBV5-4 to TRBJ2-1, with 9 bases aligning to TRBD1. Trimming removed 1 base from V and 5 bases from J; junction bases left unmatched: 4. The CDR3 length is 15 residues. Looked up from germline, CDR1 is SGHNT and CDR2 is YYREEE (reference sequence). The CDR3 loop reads CASSLQQGAHNEQFF. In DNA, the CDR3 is TGTGCCAGCAGCTTGCAACAGGGGGCACACAATGAGCAGTTCTTC.

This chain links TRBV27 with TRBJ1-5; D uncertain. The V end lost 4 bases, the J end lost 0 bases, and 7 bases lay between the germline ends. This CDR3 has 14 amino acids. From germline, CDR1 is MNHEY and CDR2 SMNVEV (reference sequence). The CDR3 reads CASSSGYSNQPQHF. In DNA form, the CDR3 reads TGTGCCAGCAGTTCTGGCTATAGCAATCAGCCCCAGCATTTT.

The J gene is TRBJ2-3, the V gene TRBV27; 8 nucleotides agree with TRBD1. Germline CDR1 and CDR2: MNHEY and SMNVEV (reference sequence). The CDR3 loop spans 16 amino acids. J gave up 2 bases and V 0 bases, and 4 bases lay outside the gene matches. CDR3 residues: CASSLSGQGATDTQYF. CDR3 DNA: TGTGCCAGCAGTTTATCGGGTCAGGGGGCCACAGATACGCAGTATTTT.

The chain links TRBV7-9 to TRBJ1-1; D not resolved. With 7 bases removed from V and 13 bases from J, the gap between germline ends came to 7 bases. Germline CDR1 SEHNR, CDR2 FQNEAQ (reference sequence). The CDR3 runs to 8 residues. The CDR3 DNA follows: TGTGCCAGCAACCTGGGTTTCTTT. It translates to CASNLGFF.

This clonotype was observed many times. CDR3 DNA: TGTGCCAGCAGCTCTCTAGGGGGAACTAATGAAAAACTGTTTTTT. It translates to CASSSLGGTNEKLFF. The chain links TRBV7-8 to TRBJ1-4, with D perhaps matching TRBD1 (6 bases). Deletions cut 4 bases from V and 1 base from J, with 10 bases between. From germline, CDR1 is SGHVS and CDR2 FQNEAQ. This CDR3 has 15 amino acids.

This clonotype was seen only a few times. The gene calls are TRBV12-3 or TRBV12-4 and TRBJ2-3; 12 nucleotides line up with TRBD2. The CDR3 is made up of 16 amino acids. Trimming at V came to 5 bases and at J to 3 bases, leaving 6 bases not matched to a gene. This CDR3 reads CASSPGLAGTTDTQYF. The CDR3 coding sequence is TGTGCCAGCAGTCCCGGACTAGCGGGGACGACAGATACGCAGTATTTT.

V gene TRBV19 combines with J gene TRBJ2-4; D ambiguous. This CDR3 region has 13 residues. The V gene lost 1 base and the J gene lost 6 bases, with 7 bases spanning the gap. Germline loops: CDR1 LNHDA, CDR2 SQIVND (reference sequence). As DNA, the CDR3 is TGTGCCAGTAGTATAGCCCCAGTAAACATTCAGTACTTC. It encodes CASSIAPVNIQYF.